These 9 T cell receptor beta chains originate from one sample sequenced in a study of cytomegalovirus exposure and HLA in healthy donors. PCR primers comprised 60 Vbeta and 13 Jbeta primers. Sequencing used immunoSEQ multiplex PCR; TCRdb keeps in-frame clones, though not all of them. The data contain 100,000 or so clones, 79% of them singletons. The specimen was PBMCs. Receptor source: a woman aged 40 to 50 in good health and CMV-seronegative.

The chain employs TRBV18 and TRBJ2-6; 11 positions agree with TRBD2. The V segment lost 0 bases and the J segment 0 bases; nucleotides outside the gene matches: 1. The CDR3 is made up of 18 amino acids. Germline values: CDR1 KGHSH, CDR2 LQKENI. CDR3: CASSPPLAGGSGANVLTF. CDR3 nucleotide sequence: TGTGCCAGCTCACCACCGCTAGCGGGGGGCTCTGGGGCCAACGTCCTGACTTTC.

The CDR3 reads CASSQDLSLTGANVLTF. As DNA, the CDR3 is TGCGCCAGCAGCCAAGATTTGAGTTTGACTGGGGCCAACGTCCTGACTTTC. The chain has TRBV4-3 and TRBJ2-6, with D hard to call. V lost 0 bases to trimming and J lost 2 bases, with 11 bases between them. The length of the CDR3 is 17 residues. Germline V gives CDR1 LGHNA, CDR2 YSLEER.

V gene TRBV27 combines with J gene TRBJ2-1, with D perhaps TRBD2 (6 bases). V was clipped by 5 bases and J by 8 bases, with 22 bases between them. The V gene's germline CDR1 is MNHEY and CDR2 SMNVEV (reference sequence). The CDR3 contains 16 residues. CDR3 in amino acids: CASSTVGTHRGHEQFF. CDR3 nucleotides: TGTGCCAGCAGTACCGTCGGGACTCACCGGGGCCATGAGCAGTTCTTC.

A note on this clone: The identical CDR3 is also encoded by other nucleotide sequences in the sample. The rearrangement links TRBV10-1 to TRBJ2-7; D might be TRBD1 (6 bases). Germline V gene data show CDR1 as WNHNN and CDR2 as SYGVQD (reference sequence). V was shortened by 2 bases and J by 4 bases, with 12 bases between the two germline ends. The CDR3 totals 14 residues. The DNA for the CDR3 is TGCGCCAGCAGTGAGGCAGGGGTCGAGTACGAGCAGTACTTC. This codes for CASSEAGVEYEQYF.

The V gene is TRBV5-5, the J gene TRBJ1-2; TRBD1 aligns across 8 bases. The CDR3 sequence is 15 residues long. Germline assignment: CDR1 SGHKS and CDR2 YYEKEE (reference sequence). The J segment lost 6 bases and the V segment lost 1 base, leaving 8 bases of the junction unmatched. This CDR3 is CASSLFQGAYHGYTF. The CDR3, as DNA: TGTGCCAGCAGCTTGTTCCAGGGGGCTTATCATGGCTACACCTTC.

This chain connects TRBV5-6 to TRBJ1-6; possible D gene TRBD1, 5 bases. This CDR3 spans 14 amino acids. Germline values: CDR1 SGHDT, CDR2 YYEEEE. V lost 0 bases and J lost 8, with 9 bases in between. The CDR3 protein is CASSLGGGDSPLHF. The DNA for the CDR3 is TGTGCCAGCAGCTTGGGGGGCGGTGATTCACCCCTCCACTTT. Supplemented by reference TRBV5-6 and TRBJ1-6, the full variable domain reads DAGVTQSPTHLIKTRGQQVTLRCSPKSGHDTVSWYQQALGQGPQFIFQYYEEEERQRGNFPDRFSGHQFPNYSSELNVNALLLGDSALYLCASSLGGGDSPLHFGNGTRLTVT.

This clone has a handful of counts. The chain employs TRBV28 and TRBJ2-5, with TRBD1 identical over 7 bases. This CDR3 is 14 amino acids long. CDR1 is MDHEN and CDR2 is SYDVKM in the germline V gene. V lost 5 bases, J lost 1 base, and 4 bases stayed unmatched. The CDR3 loop is CASSRTGGQETQYF. For the CDR3, the DNA is TGTGCCAGCAGTAGGACAGGTGGCCAAGAGACCCAGTACTTC.

The chain has TRBV30 and TRBJ2-1; 9 nucleotides match TRBD2. This CDR3 has 15 amino acids. The germline gives CDR1 GTSNPN, CDR2 SVGIG (reference sequence). With 8 bases clipped from V and 8 bases from J, the junction kept 16 bases outside the gene matches. CDR3 loop: CAREGGGGAGDEQFF. In nucleotides, the CDR3 is TGTGCCCGGGAAGGTGGCGGGGGGGCAGGCGATGAGCAGTTCTTC.

The rearrangement uses TRBV7-9 and TRBJ1-4; TRBD1 is a possible D gene (6 bases). Germline V gene data show CDR1 as SEHNR and CDR2 as FQNEAQ (reference sequence). This CDR3 region has 15 residues. V lost 5 bases to trimming and J lost 8 bases, with 18 bases between them. The CDR3 sequence is CASSQEWGLGEKLFF. The DNA for the CDR3 is TGTGCCAGCAGCCAAGAGTGGGGGCTGGGGGAAAAACTGTTTTTT. The entire variable domain, with the rest obtained from reference TRBV7-9 and TRBJ1-4, is as follows: DTGVSQNPRHKITKRGQNVTFRCDPISEHNRLYWYRQTLGQGPEFLTYFQNEAQLEKSRLLSDRFSAERPKGSFSTLEIQRTEQGDSAMYLCASSQEWGLGEKLFFGSGTQLSVL.